This is a list of T cell receptor beta chains from one sample in a study of blood T cell repertoires in COVID-19. Repertoires were generated with immunoSEQ multiplex PCR, while TCRdb's copy carries only in-frame clones and drops some. The data contain about 370,000 clones, 80% to 90% of them singletons. The sequencing sample was made of PBMCs or T cells enriched from blood (not recorded which). These receptors were taken from a man aged 18 to 29 who had recovered from COVID-19. The CDR3 runs from the conserved cysteine through the conserved F or W. A D gene is named only where the DNA matches it firmly.

cdr3_length j_call v_call d_call cdr3_aa cdr3_nt
11 TRBJ1-1 TRBV6-2/TRBV6-3 . CASSSGIEAFF TGTGCCAGCAGCTCAGGGATTGAAGCTTTCTTT
16 TRBJ1-1 TRBV19 . CASSDTWGLRRTEAFF TGTGCCAGTAGTGACACCTGGGGGCTTAGACGCACTGAAGCTTTCTTT
16 TRBJ1-1 TRBV11-2 TRBD1 CASSLASGQGGTEAFF TGTGCCAGCAGCTTAGCGTCGGGACAGGGGGGCACTGAAGCTTTCTTT
16 TRBJ2-1 TRBV24-1 TRBD2 CATSDPGLAGRNEQFF TGTGCCACCAGTGACCCTGGACTAGCGGGAAGGAATGAGCAGTTCTTC
15 TRBJ2-7 TRBV3-1/TRBV3-2 TRBD2 CASSQGTSLSYEQYF TGTGCCAGCAGCCAAGGGACTAGCCTGTCCTACGAGCAGTACTTC
16 TRBJ2-3 TRBV5-6 TRBD1 CASSSLGTGGTDTQYF TGTGCCAGCAGCTCCTTGGGGACAGGGGGCACAGATACGCAGTATTTT
13 TRBJ1-5 TRBV30 . CAWSVRENQPQHF TGTGCCTGGAGTGTGCGGGAAAATCAGCCCCAGCATTTT
15 TRBJ1-5 TRBV27 . CASRKLYRDNQPQHF TGTGCCAGCAGGAAACTCTACAGAGACAATCAGCCCCAGCATTTT
16 TRBJ2-7 TRBV6-2/TRBV6-3 TRBD2 CASSYSGTSGSYEQYF TGTGCCAGCAGTTACTCCGGGACTAGCGGCTCCTACGAGCAGTACTTC
14 TRBJ2-1 TRBV7-3 TRBD1 CASSLGQGGNEQFF TGTGCCAGCAGCTTAGGACAGGGGGGTAATGAGCAGTTCTTC
16 TRBJ1-2 TRBV15 . CATSDTANYRTSTYTF TGTGCCACCAGCGATACCGCGAACTACAGGACTAGTACCTACACCTTC
17 TRBJ2-3 TRBV13 . CASSLGLRGRSTDTQYF TGTGCCAGCAGCTTAGGTTTACGAGGGAGGAGCACAGATACGCAGTATTTT
13 TRBJ2-7 TRBV28 TRBD1 CASRGQGDYEQYF TGTGCCAGCAGGGGACAGGGTGATTACGAGCAGTACTTC
19 TRBJ1-1 TRBV5-5 . CASSSPSGVSMGVHTEAFF TGTGCCAGCAGCTCCCCCTCGGGGGTTTCTATGGGTGTACACACTGAAGCTTTCTTT
18 TRBJ2-1 TRBV19 TRBD2 CASSPGLAGGRLGNEQFF TGTGCCAGTAGTCCGGGACTAGCGGGAGGGCGGCTTGGGAATGAGCAGTTCTTC